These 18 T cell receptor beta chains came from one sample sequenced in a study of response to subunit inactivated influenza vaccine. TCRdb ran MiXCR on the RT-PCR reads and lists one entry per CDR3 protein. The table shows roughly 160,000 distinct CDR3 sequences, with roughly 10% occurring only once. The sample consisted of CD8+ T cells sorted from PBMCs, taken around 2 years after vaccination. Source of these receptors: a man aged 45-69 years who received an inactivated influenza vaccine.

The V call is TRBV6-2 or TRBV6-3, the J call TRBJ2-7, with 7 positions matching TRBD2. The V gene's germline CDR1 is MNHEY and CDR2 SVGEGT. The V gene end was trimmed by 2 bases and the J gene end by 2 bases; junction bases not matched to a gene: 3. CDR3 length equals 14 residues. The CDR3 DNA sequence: TGTGCCAGCAGTTACCCCGGGACTACCTACGAGCAGTACTTC. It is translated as CASSYPGTTYEQYF.

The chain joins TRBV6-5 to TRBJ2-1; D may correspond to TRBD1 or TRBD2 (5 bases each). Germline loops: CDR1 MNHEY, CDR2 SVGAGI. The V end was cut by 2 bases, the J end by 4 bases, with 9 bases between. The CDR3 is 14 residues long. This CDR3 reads CASSYGGTYNEQFF. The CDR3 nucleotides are TGTGCCAGCAGTTACGGGGGAACTTACAATGAGCAGTTCTTC.

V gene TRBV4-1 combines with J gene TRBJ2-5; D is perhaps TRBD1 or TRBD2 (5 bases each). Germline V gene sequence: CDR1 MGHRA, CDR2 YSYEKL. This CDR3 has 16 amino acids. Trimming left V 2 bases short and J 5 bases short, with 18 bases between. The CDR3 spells CASSQQRGAPVETQYF. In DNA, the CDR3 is TGCGCCAGCAGCCAACAGAGGGGAGCCCCCGTGGAGACCCAGTACTTC.

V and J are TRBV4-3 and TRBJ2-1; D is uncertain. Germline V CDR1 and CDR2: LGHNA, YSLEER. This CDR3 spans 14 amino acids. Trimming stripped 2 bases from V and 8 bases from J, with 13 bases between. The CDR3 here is CASSQSSGLDEQFF. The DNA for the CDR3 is TGCGCCAGCAGCCAATCCTCGGGCCTGGATGAGCAGTTCTTC.

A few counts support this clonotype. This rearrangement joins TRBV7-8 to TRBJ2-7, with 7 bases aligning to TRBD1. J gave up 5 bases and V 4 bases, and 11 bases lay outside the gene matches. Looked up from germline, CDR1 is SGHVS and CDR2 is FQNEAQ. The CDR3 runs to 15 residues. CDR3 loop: CASSSRQGGTDEQYF. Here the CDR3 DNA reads TGTGCCAGCAGCTCCCGACAGGGCGGAACGGACGAGCAGTACTTC.

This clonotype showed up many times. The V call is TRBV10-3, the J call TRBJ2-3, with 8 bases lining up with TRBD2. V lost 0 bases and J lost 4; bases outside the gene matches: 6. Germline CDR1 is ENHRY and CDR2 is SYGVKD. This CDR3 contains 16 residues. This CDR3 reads CAISESSGGGSDTQYF. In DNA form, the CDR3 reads TGTGCCATCAGTGAGTCCAGCGGGGGAGGGTCAGATACGCAGTATTTT.

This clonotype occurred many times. CDR3 DNA: TGTGCCAGCAGGCCACCGGGACTAGGAGCCAAAAACATTCAGTACTTC. This translates into CASRPPGLGAKNIQYF. This chain connects TRBV6-2 or TRBV6-3 to TRBJ2-4, with 8 positions matching TRBD2. Germline CDR1 is MNHEY and CDR2 is SVGEGT. The CDR3 is 16 amino acids. Trimming cost V 6 bases and J 0 bases; bases outside gene matches: 7.

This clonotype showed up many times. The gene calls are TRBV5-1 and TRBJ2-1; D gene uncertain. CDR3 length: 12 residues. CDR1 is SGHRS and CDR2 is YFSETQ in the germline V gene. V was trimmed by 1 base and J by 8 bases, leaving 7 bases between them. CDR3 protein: CASSLYSDEQFF. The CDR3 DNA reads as TGCGCCAGCAGCTTGTATTCGGATGAGCAGTTCTTC.

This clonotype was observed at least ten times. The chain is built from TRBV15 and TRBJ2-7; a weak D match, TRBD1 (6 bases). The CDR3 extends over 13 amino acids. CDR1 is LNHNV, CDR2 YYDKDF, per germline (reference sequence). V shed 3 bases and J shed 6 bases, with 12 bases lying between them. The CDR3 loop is CATSSNRDGEQYF. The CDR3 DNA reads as TGTGCCACCAGCAGTAACAGGGACGGCGAGCAGTACTTC.

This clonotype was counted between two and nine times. For the CDR3, the DNA is TGTGCCAGCAGCGAGCTAGGGAATTCACCCCTCCACTTT. It yields the protein CASSELGNSPLHF. The chain joins TRBV7-9 to TRBJ1-6, with D unclear. The germline CDR1 and CDR2 sequences are SEHNR and FQNEAQ (reference sequence). The length of the CDR3 is 13 residues. V was trimmed by 5 bases and J by 7 bases, leaving 9 bases between them.

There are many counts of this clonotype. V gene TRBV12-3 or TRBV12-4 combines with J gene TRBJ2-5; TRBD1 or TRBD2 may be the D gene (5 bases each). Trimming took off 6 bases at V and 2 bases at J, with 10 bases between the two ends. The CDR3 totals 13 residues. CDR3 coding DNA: TGTGCCAGCAGGACGGGACGGCAAGAGACCCAGTACTTC. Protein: CASRTGRQETQYF.

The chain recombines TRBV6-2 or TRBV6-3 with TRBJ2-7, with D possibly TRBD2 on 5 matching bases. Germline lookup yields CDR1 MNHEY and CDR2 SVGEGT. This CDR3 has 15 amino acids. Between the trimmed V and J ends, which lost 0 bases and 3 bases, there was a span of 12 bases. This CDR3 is CASSYSGGRGYEQYF. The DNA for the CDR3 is TGTGCCAGCAGTTACTCAGGCGGCCGGGGCTACGAGCAGTACTTC.

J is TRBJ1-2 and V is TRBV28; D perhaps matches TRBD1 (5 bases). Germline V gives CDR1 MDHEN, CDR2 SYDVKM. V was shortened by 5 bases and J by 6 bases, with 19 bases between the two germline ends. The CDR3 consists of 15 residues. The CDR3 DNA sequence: TGTGCCAGCAGTCCCCTTCGTGGGGGTGTGGATGGCTACACCTTC. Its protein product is CASSPLRGGVDGYTF.

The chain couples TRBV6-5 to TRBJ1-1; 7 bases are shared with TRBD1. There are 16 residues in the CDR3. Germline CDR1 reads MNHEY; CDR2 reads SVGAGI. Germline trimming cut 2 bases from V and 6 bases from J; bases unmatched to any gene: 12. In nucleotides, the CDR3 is TGTGCCAGCAGTTACCAAAACAGGGGAGAGGGTTCTGAAGCTTTCTTT. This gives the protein CASSYQNRGEGSEAFF.

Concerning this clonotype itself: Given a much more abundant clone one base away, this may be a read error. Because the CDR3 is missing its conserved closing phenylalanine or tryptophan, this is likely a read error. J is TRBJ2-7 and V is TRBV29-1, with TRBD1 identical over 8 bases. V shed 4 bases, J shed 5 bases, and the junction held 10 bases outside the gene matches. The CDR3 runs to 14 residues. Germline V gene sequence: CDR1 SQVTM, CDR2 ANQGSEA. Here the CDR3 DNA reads TGCAGCGTTGTGGGACAGGACGCGCGCGACGAGCAGTACTAC. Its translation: CSVVGQDARDEQYY.

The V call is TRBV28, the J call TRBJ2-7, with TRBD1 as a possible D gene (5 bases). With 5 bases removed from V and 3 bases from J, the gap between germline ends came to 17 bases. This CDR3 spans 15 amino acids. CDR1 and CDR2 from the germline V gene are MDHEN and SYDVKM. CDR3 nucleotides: TGTGCCAGCAGTCCGCTTTTCAGGGTAGGCTACGAGCAGTACTTC. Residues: CASSPLFRVGYEQYF.

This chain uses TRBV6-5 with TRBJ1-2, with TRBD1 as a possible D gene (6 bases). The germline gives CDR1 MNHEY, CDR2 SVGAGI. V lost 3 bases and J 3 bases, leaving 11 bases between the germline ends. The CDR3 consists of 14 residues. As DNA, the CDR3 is TGTGCCAGCAGTTATTCCGGGGGGCACTATGGCTACACCTTC. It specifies CASSYSGGHYGYTF.

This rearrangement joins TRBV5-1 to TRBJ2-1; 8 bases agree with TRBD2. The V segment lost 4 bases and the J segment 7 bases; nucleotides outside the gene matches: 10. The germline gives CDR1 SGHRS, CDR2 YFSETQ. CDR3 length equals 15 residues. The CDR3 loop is CASSPGASGLNEQFF. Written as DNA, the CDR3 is TGCGCCAGCAGCCCGGGGGCTAGCGGGCTTAATGAGCAGTTCTTC.